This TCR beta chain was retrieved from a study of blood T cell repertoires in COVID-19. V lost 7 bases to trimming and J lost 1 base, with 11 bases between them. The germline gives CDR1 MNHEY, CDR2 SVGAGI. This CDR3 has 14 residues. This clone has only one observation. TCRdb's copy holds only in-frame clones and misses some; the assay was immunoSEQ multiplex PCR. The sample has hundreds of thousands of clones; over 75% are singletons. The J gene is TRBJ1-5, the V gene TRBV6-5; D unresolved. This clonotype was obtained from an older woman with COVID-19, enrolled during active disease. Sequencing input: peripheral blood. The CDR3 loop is CASNLGMSNQPQHF. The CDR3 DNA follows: TGTGCCAGCAACCTCGGGATGAGCAATCAGCCCCAGCATTTT.